The clone carrying this T cell receptor (beta chain) was counted a single time. Its antigen is undetermined. Sequence at one end of the junction differs from germline and may be a read error. The sequenced target, TCR beta, came from blood CD8+ and CD4+ T cells. While serving as controls, healthy donors were matched for age and sex. This entry comes from a study of CD8 T cells in Susac syndrome. General study results and limits: The study acknowledged a relatively small number of individuals in its TCR sequencing and HLA analysis.

With random hexamers, reverse transcription was performed on about 0.5 to 1 ug of RNA. An immunoSEQ multiplex PCR amplified TCR beta CDR3 over 54 Vbeta and 13 Jbeta. TCRdb redid the calling of the immunoSEQ multiplex PCR reads with MiXCR, one entry per CDR3 protein. The sample contains more than 65,000 distinct CDR3 sequences, 95% of which appear only once. Germline CDR1 and CDR2: SSHAT and FNYEAQ (reference sequence). CDR3 length: 15 residues. Sequenced: CD8+ T cells from PBMCs. The receptor was derived from a human donor in good health. The chain employs TRBV7-7 and TRBJ1-3; perhaps TRBD1 as D (6 bases). In DNA, the CDR3 is TGTGCTAGCAGCTTACGCAGGGGCCCTGGAAACACCATATATTTT. It yields the protein CASSLRRGPGNTIYF.